This T cell receptor (beta chain) was captured in a study of blood T cell repertoires in COVID-19. Looking at the study overall: Donors in the United States, Italy and Spain gave samples during acute or convalescent COVID-19. The cDNA or gDNA used as material had been derived from T cells, B-cell-depleted T cells, or PBMCs.

Germline CDR1 is MNHEY and CDR2 is SMNVEV (reference sequence). V gave up 2 bases and J gave up 6 bases, with 11 bases separating them. The CDR3 contains 13 residues. As originally analysed: Scientists estimated how many nucleated cells there were by amplifying reference gene primers. Method: immunoSEQ multiplex PCR; TCRdb's copy keeps in-frame clones and lacks some. The V and J calls and the clone size are those of that table, but D and trimming were determined from the DNA. The sample yields 8,000 or so clones, more than 60% seen once. This chain uses TRBV27 with TRBJ2-7; D may be TRBD1 (5 bases). The sample was peripheral blood. The receptor comes from a human donor in a cohort sampled during active COVID-19. The CDR3 coding sequence is TGTGCCAGCAGTTTAGGGGCCTCCGGCGAGCAGTACTTC. It is translated as CASSLGASGEQYF.